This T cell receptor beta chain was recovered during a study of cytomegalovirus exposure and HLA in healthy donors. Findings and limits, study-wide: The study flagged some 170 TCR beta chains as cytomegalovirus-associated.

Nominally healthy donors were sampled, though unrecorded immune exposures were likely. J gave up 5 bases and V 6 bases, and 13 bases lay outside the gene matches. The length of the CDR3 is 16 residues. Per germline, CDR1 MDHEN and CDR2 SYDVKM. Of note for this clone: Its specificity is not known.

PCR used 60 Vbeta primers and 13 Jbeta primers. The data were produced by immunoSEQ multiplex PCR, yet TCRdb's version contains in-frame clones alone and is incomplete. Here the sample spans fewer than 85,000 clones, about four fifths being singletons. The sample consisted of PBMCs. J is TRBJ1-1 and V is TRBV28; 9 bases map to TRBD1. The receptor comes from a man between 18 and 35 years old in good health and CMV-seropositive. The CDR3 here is CASRHDTGGARTEAFF. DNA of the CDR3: TGTGCCAGCAGGCACGATACAGGGGGCGCGAGGACTGAAGCTTTCTTT.